The TCR beta chain described here comes from a study of blood T cell repertoires in COVID-19. Sequencing used immunoSEQ multiplex PCR; TCRdb keeps in-frame clones, though not all of them. The sample includes approximately 58,000 clones, roughly four fifths of them seen just once. The CDR3 totals 14 residues. The germline V and J ends were trimmed by 0 bases and 1 base, with 6 bases remaining between them. Germline CDR1 is LGHNA and CDR2 is YNFKEQ. The source material was peripheral blood. The chain carries TRBV4-2 and TRBJ1-1; D ambiguous. The sequence derives from a man aged 60 to 75 with COVID-19, enrolled during active disease. In nucleotides, the CDR3 is TGTGCCAGCAGCCAAGATCCCAGGAACACTGAAGCTTTCTTT. Its translation is CASSQDPRNTEAFF.